This T cell receptor (beta chain) was documented in a study of T cell responses to AZD1222 COVID-19 vaccine. Clones were read by immunoSEQ multiplex PCR, and TCRdb kept only the in-frame ones, dropping some. The sample comprises about 75,000 clones, 70% to 90% of which are singletons, and 8% to 10% rests with the top ten. The germline gives CDR1 MNHEY, CDR2 SVGAGI. After removal of 7 bases from V and 7 bases from J, the junction contained 11 bases not matched to a gene. The CDR3 is made up of 14 amino acids. This clonotype was obtained from an adult who received the MenACWY meningococcal vaccine as a control. The chain recombines TRBV6-5 with TRBJ1-1, with TRBD1 matching 8 bases. Sequencing was performed on peripheral blood, taken 28 days after the second dose of the MenACWY control vaccine. The CDR3 loop reads CASTGQDPVVEAFF. The CDR3 region has the DNA TGTGCCAGCACGGGACAGGATCCCGTAGTTGAAGCTTTCTTT.